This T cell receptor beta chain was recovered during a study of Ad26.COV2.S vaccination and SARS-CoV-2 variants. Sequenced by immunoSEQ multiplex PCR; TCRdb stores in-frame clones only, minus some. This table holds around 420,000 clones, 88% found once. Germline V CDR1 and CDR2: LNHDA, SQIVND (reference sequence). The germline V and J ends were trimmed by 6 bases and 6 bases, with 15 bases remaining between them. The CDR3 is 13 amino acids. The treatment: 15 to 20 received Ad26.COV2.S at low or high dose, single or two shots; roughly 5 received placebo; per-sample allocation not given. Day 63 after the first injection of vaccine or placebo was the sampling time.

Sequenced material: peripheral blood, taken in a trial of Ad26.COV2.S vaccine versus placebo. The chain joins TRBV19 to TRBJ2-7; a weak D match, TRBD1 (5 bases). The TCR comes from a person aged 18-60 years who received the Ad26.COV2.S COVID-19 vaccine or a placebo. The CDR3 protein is CASSPRGDSEQYF. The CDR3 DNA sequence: TGTGCCAGTAGCCCTAGGGGTGATTCCGAGCAGTACTTC.